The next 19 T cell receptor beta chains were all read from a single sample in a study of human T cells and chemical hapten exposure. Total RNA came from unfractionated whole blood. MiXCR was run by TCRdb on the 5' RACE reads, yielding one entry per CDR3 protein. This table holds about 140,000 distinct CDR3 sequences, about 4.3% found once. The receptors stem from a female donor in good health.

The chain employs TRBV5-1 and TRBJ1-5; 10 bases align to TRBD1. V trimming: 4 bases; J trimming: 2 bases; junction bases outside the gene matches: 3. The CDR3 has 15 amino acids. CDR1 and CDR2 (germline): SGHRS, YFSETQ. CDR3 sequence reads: CASSVGQGRNQPQHF. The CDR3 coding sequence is TGCGCCAGCAGCGTGGGACAGGGGCGCAATCAGCCCCAGCATTTT.

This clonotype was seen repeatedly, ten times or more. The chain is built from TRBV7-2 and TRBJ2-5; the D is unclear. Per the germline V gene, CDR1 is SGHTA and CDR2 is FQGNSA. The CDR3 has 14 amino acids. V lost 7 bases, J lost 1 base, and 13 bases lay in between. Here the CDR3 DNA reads TGTGCCAGCAACTTCCAGTCTGGCCAAGAGACCCAGTACTTC. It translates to CASNFQSGQETQYF.

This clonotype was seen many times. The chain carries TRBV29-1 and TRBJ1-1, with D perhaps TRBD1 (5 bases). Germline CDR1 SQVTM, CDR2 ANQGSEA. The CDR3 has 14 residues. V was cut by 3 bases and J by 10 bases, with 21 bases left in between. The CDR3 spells CSVDRGERGPSAFF. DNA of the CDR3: TGCAGCGTTGATCGAGGTGAGCGGGGCCCCTCAGCTTTCTTT.

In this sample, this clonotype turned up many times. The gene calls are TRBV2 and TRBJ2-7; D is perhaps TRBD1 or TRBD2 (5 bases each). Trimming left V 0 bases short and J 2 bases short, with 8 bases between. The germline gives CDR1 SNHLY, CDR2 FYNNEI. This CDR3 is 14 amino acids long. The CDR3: CASSEAGEAYEQYF. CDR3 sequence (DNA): TGTGCCAGCAGTGAAGCGGGGGAAGCCTACGAGCAGTACTTC.

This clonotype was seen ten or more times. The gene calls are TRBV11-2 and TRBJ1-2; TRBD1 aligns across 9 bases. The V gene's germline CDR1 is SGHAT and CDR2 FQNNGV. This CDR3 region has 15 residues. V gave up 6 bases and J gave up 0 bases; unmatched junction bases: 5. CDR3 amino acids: CASRHGTGTNYGYTF. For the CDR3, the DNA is TGTGCCAGCAGACATGGGACAGGGACTAACTATGGCTACACCTTC.

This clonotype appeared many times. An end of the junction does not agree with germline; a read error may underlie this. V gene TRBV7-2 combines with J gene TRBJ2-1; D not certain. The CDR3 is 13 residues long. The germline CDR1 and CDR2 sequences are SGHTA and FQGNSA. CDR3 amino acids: CASSLGRHNEQFF. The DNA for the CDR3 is TGCGCCAGCAGCTTAGGAAGGCACAATGAGCAGTTCTTC.

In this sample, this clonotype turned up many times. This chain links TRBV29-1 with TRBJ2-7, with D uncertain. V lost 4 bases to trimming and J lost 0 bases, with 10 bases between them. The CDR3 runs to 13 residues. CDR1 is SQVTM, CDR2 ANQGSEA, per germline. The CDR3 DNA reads TGCAGCGTTGCCGGCAGGCCCTCCTACGAGCAGTACTTC. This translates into CSVAGRPSYEQYF.

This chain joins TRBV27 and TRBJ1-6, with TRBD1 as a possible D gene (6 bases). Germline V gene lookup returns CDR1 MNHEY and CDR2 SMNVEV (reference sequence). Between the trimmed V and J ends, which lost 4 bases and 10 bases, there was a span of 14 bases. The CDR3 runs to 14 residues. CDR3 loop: CASSSRGWYSPLHF. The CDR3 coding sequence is TGTGCCAGCAGTTCCAGGGGTTGGTACTCACCCCTCCACTTT.

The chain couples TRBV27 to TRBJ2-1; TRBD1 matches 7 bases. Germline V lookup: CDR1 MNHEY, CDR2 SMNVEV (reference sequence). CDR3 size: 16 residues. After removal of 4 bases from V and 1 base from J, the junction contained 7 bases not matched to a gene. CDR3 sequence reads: CASSYRGSRSYNEQFF. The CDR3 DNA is TGTGCCAGCAGTTACAGGGGAAGCAGGTCCTACAATGAGCAGTTCTTC.

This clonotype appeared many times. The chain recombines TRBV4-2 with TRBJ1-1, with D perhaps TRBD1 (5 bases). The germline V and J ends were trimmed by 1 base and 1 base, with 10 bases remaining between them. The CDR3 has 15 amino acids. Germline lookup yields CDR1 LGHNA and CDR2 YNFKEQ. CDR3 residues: CASSQGGDRNTEAFF. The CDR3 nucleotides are TGTGCCAGCAGCCAAGGTGGCGACAGGAACACTGAAGCTTTCTTT.

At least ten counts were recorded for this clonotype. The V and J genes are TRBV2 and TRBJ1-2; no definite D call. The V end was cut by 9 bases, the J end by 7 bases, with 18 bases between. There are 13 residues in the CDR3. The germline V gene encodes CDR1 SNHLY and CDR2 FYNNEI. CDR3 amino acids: CASTGPIVGGYTF. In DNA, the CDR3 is TGTGCCAGTACCGGGCCCATTGTGGGTGGCTACACCTTC.

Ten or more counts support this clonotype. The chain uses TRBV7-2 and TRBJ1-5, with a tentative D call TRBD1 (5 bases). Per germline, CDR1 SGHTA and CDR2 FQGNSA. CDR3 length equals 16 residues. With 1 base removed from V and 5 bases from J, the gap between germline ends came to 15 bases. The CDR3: CASSLGQGVNDQPQHF. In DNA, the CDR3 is TGTGCCAGCAGCTTAGGGCAGGGTGTAAACGATCAGCCCCAGCATTTT.

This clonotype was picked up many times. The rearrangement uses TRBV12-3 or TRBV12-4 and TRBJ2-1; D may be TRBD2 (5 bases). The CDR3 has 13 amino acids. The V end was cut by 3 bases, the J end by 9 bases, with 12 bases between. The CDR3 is CASSLMAGSEQFF. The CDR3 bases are TGTGCCAGCAGTTTGATGGCGGGCAGTGAGCAGTTCTTC.

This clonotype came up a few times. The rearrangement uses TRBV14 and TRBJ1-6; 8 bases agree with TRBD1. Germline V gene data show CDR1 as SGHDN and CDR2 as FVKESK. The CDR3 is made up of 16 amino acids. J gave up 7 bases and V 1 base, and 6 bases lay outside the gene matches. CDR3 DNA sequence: TGTGCCAGCAGCCAAGCAACAGGGGGATCAAATTCACCCCTCCACTTT. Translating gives CASSQATGGSNSPLHF.

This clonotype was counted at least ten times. CDR3 region: CAISEPTVMNYGYTF. The CDR3 DNA reads as TGTGCCATCAGTGAGCCGACGGTTATGAACTATGGCTACACCTTC. This sequence joins TRBV10-3 and TRBJ1-2, with unresolved D. V dropped 2 bases and J dropped 2 bases, with 12 bases sitting between them. CDR1 is ENHRY and CDR2 is SYGVKD in the germline V gene. CDR3 length: 15 amino acids.

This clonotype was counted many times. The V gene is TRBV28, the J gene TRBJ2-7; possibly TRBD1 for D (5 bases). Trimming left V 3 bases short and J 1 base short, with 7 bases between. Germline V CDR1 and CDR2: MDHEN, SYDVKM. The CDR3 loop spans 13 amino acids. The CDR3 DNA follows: TGTGCCAGCAGTTTGCCAGGGTCCTACGAGCAGTACTTC. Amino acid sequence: CASSLPGSYEQYF.

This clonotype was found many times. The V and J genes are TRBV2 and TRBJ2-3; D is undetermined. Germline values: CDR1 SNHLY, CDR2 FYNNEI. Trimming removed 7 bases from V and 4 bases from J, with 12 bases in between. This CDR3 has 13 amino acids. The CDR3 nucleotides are TGTGCCAGCATTATGACTGGGGCAGATACGCAGTATTTT. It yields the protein CASIMTGADTQYF.

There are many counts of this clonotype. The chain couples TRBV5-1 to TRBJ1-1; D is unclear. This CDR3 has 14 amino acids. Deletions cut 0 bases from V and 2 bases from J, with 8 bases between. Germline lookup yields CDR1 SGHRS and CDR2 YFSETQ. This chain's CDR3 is CASSLDGVNTEAFF. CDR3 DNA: TGCGCCAGCAGCTTGGATGGGGTAAACACTGAAGCTTTCTTT.

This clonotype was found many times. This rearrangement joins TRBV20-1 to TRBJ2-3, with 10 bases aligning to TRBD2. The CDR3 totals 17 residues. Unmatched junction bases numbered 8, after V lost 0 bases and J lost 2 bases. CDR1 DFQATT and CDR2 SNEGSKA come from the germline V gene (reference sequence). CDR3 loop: CSARDSLSGGVTDTQYF. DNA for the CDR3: TGCAGTGCTAGAGACTCCCTCAGCGGGGGGGTCACAGATACGCAGTATTTT.